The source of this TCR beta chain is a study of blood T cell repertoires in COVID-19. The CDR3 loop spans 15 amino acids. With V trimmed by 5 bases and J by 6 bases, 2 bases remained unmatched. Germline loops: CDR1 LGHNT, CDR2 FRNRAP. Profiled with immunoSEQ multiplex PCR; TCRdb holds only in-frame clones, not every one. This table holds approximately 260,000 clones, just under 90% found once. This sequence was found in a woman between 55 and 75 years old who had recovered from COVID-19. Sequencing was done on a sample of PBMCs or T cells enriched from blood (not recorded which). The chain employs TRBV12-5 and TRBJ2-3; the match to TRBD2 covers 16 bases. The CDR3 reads CASGLGLAGGDTQYF. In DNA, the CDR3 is TGTGCTAGTGGTCTGGGACTAGCGGGGGGGGATACGCAGTATTTT.